Listed below are T cell receptor beta chains from one sample, sequenced in a study of cytomegalovirus exposure and HLA in healthy donors. The table came from immunoSEQ multiplex PCR; TCRdb's copy has only in-frame clones and leaves some out. Of 150,000 to 200,000 clones in the sample, around 75% were seen once. What was sequenced was PBMCs. The receptors were sampled from a woman younger than 45 in good health and CMV-seronegative. Each CDR3 is given with its conserved first and last residue. D genes are given only for firm matches. Not every row has a clone size; where given, it reads once, few, many or a size class.

CDR3	DNA	size	D	J	V
CASSSGTTNTEAFF	TGTGCCAGCAGCTCGGGGACAACGAACACTGAAGCTTTCTTT	once	.	TRBJ1-1	TRBV7-2
CASSLSGSRSYEQYF	TGTGCCAGCAGCTTGAGCGGGAGTCGATCCTACGAGCAGTACTTC	few	TRBD2	TRBJ2-7	TRBV11-2
CASSQTVSTGELFF	TGTGCCAGCAGCCAAACAGTATCCACCGGGGAGCTGTTTTTT	.	.	TRBJ2-2	TRBV7-8
CASGHGGFDEQFF	TGCGCCAGCGGCCATGGGGGGTTCGATGAGCAGTTCTTC	few	.	TRBJ2-1	TRBV4-1
CASSPRPTGRPGELFF	TGTGCCAGCTCACCAAGACCGACAGGGAGACCCGGGGAGCTGTTTTTT	.	TRBD1	TRBJ2-2	TRBV18
CASSPTQGLYNSPLHF	TGCGCCAGCAGCCCAACTCAGGGACTATATAATTCACCCCTCCACTTT	.	.	TRBJ1-6	TRBV4-1
CASRRTGELFF	TGTGCCAGCAGGAGAACCGGGGAGCTGTTTTTT	.	.	TRBJ2-2	TRBV6-1
CAAGGRSVANTIYF	TGTGCCGCGGGAGGCCGCAGTGTCGCGAACACCATATATTTT	.	.	TRBJ1-3	TRBV6-1
CASRIEGCYGYTF	TGCGCCAGCAGGATCGAGGGTTGCTATGGCTACACCTTC	.	.	TRBJ1-2	TRBV5-1
CASSRDRAGAQHF	TGTGCCAGCAGCCGAGACAGGGCTGGGGCCCAGCATTTT	once	TRBD1	TRBJ1-5	TRBV7-8
CASSYRSPQVGGYTF	TGTGCCAGCAGTTACCGATCTCCCCAGGTCGGTGGCTACACCTTC	.	.	TRBJ1-2	TRBV6-6
CASSPTLEVKLFF	TGTGCCAGCAGCCCGACGCTGGAGGTAAAACTGTTTTTT	few	.	TRBJ1-4	TRBV9
CASRGYPTGLLTPLHF	TGCGCCAGCAGGGGGTATCCGACAGGGCTCTTGACACCCCTCCACTTT	few	TRBD1	TRBJ1-6	TRBV10-1
CASAPGRAGNTIYF	TGTGCCAGCGCACCGGGGAGGGCTGGAAACACCATATATTTT	.	.	TRBJ1-3	TRBV9
CASSEMGGSTDTQYF	TGCGCCAGCAGTGAGATGGGGGGGTCGACAGATACGCAGTATTTT	.	TRBD2	TRBJ2-3	TRBV10-1
CASSQYNTEMGPNEQFF	TGCGCCAGCAGCCAATATAACACGGAGATGGGGCCCAATGAGCAGTTCTTC	.	.	TRBJ2-1	TRBV4-1
CASSLARTGYQPQHF	TGTGCCAGCAGCTTAGCGCGAACAGGCTATCAGCCCCAGCATTTT	few	.	TRBJ1-5	TRBV7-8
CASSPRQGSTDTQYF	TGTGCCAGCTCACCTCGACAGGGTTCCACAGATACGCAGTATTTT	.	TRBD1	TRBJ2-3	TRBV18
CASSLEWTAETQYF	TGCGCCAGCAGCTTGGAGTGGACAGCAGAGACCCAGTACTTC	once	.	TRBJ2-5	TRBV5-1
CASGPWTSPKNEQFF	TGCGCCAGCGGTCCGTGGACTAGTCCTAAAAATGAGCAGTTCTTC	.	TRBD2	TRBJ2-1	TRBV5-1
CASSQGTGPNYEQYF	TGTGCCAGCAGCCAGGGGACAGGGCCCAACTACGAGCAGTACTTC	.	TRBD1	TRBJ2-7	TRBV4-2
CASSSDSPEAFF	TGTGCCAGCAGCTCCGACAGTCCTGAAGCTTTCTTT	.	.	TRBJ1-1	TRBV5-4
CAISDLGRGLSYNEQFF	TGTGCCATCAGTGATCTGGGCAGGGGGCTCTCCTACAATGAGCAGTTCTTC	once	TRBD1	TRBJ2-1	TRBV10-3
CASSSLFGQDNEQFF	TGTGCCAGCAGTTCCCTGTTCGGACAGGACAATGAGCAGTTCTTC	.	TRBD1	TRBJ2-1	TRBV27
CASASSLSSGEQYF	TGTGCCAGCGCTAGCAGTCTCTCCTCTGGCGAGCAGTACTTC	few	.	TRBJ2-7	TRBV13
CASSLSGYNYGYTF	TGCGCCAGCAGCTTGTCAGGGTACAACTATGGCTACACCTTC	.	.	TRBJ1-2	TRBV5-1
CASSVNPSTGELFF	TGTGCCAGCAGTGTTAACCCTAGCACCGGGGAGCTGTTTTTT	.	.	TRBJ2-2	TRBV6-4
CASSNKAGEETQYF	TGCGCCAGCAGCAATAAGGCAGGGGAAGAGACCCAGTACTTC	.	.	TRBJ2-5	TRBV5-1
CASSLGGNGEAFF	TGTGCCAGCAGCCTCGGGGGGAATGGGGAAGCTTTCTTT	.	.	TRBJ1-1	TRBV7-9
CASRSEVAIETQYF	TGTGCCAGTAGGTCAGAGGTAGCCATTGAGACCCAGTACTTC	.	.	TRBJ2-5	TRBV19
CASGLVLAGEYQETQYF	TGTGCTAGTGGTTTGGTATTGGCGGGGGAGTACCAAGAGACCCAGTACTTC	.	TRBD2	TRBJ2-5	TRBV12-5
CASSPGTGSYEQYF	TGTGCCAGCTCACCAGGGACAGGGAGCTACGAGCAGTACTTC	.	TRBD1	TRBJ2-7	TRBV18
CASSVGDRDSGEQYF	TGTGCCAGCAGCGTAGGGGACAGGGACAGCGGCGAGCAGTACTTC	once	TRBD1	TRBJ2-7	TRBV9
CASSSSGLGTEAFF	TGTGCCAGCAGCTCCAGTGGGCTGGGCACTGAAGCTTTCTTT	.	.	TRBJ1-1	TRBV9
CASSRSGENTGELFF	TGTGCCAGCAGCCGAAGCGGGGAGAACACCGGGGAGCTGTTTTTT	.	TRBD2	TRBJ2-2	TRBV7-9
CASSLLAGEVGEQFF	TGTGCCAGCAGCTTACTAGCGGGGGAGGTGGGTGAGCAGTTCTTC	.	TRBD2	TRBJ2-1	TRBV5-8
CASNQPGTESISGANVLTF	TGTGCCAGCAATCAGCCCGGGACAGAGAGTATCTCTGGGGCCAACGTCCTGACTTTC	.	TRBD1	TRBJ2-6	TRBV2
CASSTLQGVDTEAFF	TGTGCCAGCAGCACCCTCCAGGGGGTTGACACTGAAGCTTTCTTT	.	TRBD1	TRBJ1-1	TRBV7-3
CASSQDYRAGSRTF	TGCGCCAGCAGCCAAGATTACAGGGCCGGTAGTAGGACCTTC	.	.	TRBJ1-2	TRBV4-1
CASSLPNSREQYF	TGTGCCAGCAGCTTACCCAATTCGAGGGAGCAGTATTTT	few	.	TRBJ2-3	TRBV13
CASSQAPAGVYEQYF	TGCGCCAGCAGCCAAGCACCAGCGGGTGTCTACGAGCAGTACTTC	.	.	TRBJ2-7	TRBV4-3
CASSLRTSGSKNIQYF	TGTGCCAGCAGCTTAAGGACTAGCGGTTCCAAAAACATTCAGTACTTC	.	TRBD2	TRBJ2-4	TRBV7-2
CVWSSGSGANVLTF	TGTGTCTGGAGCTCGGGCTCTGGGGCCAACGTCCTGACTTTC	.	.	TRBJ2-6	TRBV30
CASSPPGAEAFF	TGTGCCAGCAGTCCTCCGGGGGCTGAAGCTTTCTTT	.	.	TRBJ1-1	TRBV6-5
CASASGQGAIGGANVLTF	TGTGCCAGCGCGTCCGGACAGGGGGCTATCGGTGGGGCCAACGTCCTGACTTTC	.	TRBD1	TRBJ2-6	TRBV6-7
CASSQVGQGAGGYTF	TGCGCCAGCAGCCAAGTAGGACAGGGGGCTGGGGGCTACACCTTC	.	TRBD1	TRBJ1-2	TRBV4-3
CASGRDSDTDTQYF	TGTGCCAGCGGACGGGACTCTGACACAGATACGCAGTATTTT	.	.	TRBJ2-3	TRBV7-8
CASTTPLTGSTYEQYF	TGTGCCAGCACAACTCCATTGACAGGGTCCACCTACGAGCAGTACTTC	.	TRBD1	TRBJ2-7	TRBV9
CASGGPTTGELFF	TGTGCCAGTGGCGGGCCGACGACCGGGGAGCTGTTTTTT	.	.	TRBJ2-2	TRBV19
CASSEARLPDSGNTIYF	TGTGCCAGCAGTGAAGCGCGGCTCCCAGACTCTGGAAACACCATATATTTT	.	.	TRBJ1-3	TRBV2
CASSYVQGAYEQYF	TGTGCCAGCAGCTACGTACAGGGGGCCTACGAGCAGTACTTC	.	TRBD1	TRBJ2-7	TRBV11-2
CASSPDRGRDEQYF	TGTGCCAGCAGCCCTGACAGGGGAAGGGACGAGCAGTACTTC	.	TRBD1	TRBJ2-7	TRBV7-2
CASSVGGLVNEKLFF	TGTGCCAGCAGCGTAGGAGGGTTAGTTAATGAAAAACTGTTTTTT	.	.	TRBJ1-4	TRBV9
CASSSWTGKGYEQYF	TGCGCCAGCAGCTCTTGGACAGGGAAGGGCTACGAGCAGTACTTC	few	TRBD1	TRBJ2-7	TRBV5-1